The sequence of this TCR beta chain was determined in a study of shared clonotypes between healthy human individuals. The repertoire was sequenced with immunoSEQ multiplex PCR; TCRdb's copy has only in-frame clones and lacks some. The sample yields around 180,000 clones, about 93% seen once. The sequenced material came from naive CD4+ T cells sorted from blood. The subset was: CD45RA+ positively selected. This sequence was found in a woman aged 25-40 years in good health.

The CDR3 region is CASSQRDRGRYEQYF. CDR3 coding DNA: TGTGCCAGCAGCCAAAGGGACAGGGGGCGTTACGAGCAGTACTTC. The rearrangement uses TRBV7-2 and TRBJ2-7; 12 bases agree with TRBD1. Germline values: CDR1 SGHTA, CDR2 FQGNSA. After removal of 5 bases from V and 4 bases from J, the junction contained 6 bases not matched to a gene. CDR3 size: 15 residues. The full variable domain, its missing parts supplied by reference TRBV7-2 and TRBJ2-7, is GAGVSQSPSNKVTEKGKDVELRCDPISGHTALYWYRQSLGQGLEFLIYFQGNSAPDKSGLPSDRFSAERTGGSVSTLTIQRTQQEDSAVYLCASSQRDRGRYEQYFGPGTRLTVT.